This T cell receptor beta chain was documented in a study of blood T cells in healthy people across ages. Study observations and caveats: When set beside aged donors, long-lived donors presented more naive CD4+ cells and higher diversity.

This clonotype was seen at least ten times. The antigen remains undetermined. The germline CDR1 and CDR2 sequences are MNHEY and SVGAGI. Deletions cut 2 bases from V and 3 bases from J, with 8 bases between. This CDR3 region has 13 residues. Using a J-beta primer mix together with a sample-barcoded 5' primer, a second PCR was run for roughly 7 to 12 cycles. TCRdb ran MiXCR on the 5' RACE reads and lists one entry per CDR3 protein. This table has around 1.1 million distinct CDR3 sequences, 35% to 45% appearing once. The source of this sequence is a young man in good health. The genes are TRBV6-5 and TRBJ2-7, with unresolved D. Source material: blood. The CDR3 reads CASSYGTVYEQYF. DNA of the CDR3: TGTGCCAGCAGTTACGGAACAGTCTACGAGCAGTACTTC.